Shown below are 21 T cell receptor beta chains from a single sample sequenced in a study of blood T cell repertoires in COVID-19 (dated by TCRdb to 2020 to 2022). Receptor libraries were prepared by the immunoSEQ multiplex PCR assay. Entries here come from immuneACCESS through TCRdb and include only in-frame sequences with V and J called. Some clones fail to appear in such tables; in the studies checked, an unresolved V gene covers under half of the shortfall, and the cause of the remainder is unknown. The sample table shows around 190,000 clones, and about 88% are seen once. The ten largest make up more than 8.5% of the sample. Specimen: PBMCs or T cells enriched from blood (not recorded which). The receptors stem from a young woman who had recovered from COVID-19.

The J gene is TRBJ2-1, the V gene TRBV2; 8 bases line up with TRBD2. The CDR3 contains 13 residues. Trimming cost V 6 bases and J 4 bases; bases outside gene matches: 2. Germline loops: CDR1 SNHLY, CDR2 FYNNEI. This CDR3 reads CASRVAGYNEQFF. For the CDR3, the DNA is TGTGCCAGCAGGGTAGCGGGGTACAATGAGCAGTTCTTC.

This CDR3 reads CSVDGTSGRAEQFF. For the CDR3, the DNA is TGCAGCGTTGACGGGACTAGCGGGAGGGCTGAGCAGTTCTTC. The chain links TRBV29-1 to TRBJ2-1; 16 nucleotides agree with TRBD2. This CDR3 is 14 amino acids long. Trimming cost V 3 bases and J 9 bases; bases outside gene matches: 2. CDR1 and CDR2 from the germline V gene are SQVTM and ANQGSEA.

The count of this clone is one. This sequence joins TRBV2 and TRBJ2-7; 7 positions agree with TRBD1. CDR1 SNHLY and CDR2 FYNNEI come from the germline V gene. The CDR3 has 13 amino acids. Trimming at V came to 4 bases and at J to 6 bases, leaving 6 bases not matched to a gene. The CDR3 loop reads CASSGQGVLEQYF. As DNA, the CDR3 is TGTGCCAGCAGTGGCCAGGGGGTACTCGAGCAGTACTTC.

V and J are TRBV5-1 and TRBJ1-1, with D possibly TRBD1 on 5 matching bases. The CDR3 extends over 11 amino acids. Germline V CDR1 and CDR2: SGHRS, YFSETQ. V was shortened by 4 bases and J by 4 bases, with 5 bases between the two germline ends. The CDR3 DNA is TGCGCCAGCAGCCAGGGCACTGAAGCTTTCTTT. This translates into CASSQGTEAFF.

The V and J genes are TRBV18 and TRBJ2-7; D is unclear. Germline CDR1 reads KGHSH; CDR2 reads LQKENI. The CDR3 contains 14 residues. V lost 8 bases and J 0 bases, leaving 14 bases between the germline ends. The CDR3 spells CASRHGIDSYEQYF. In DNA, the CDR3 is TGTGCCAGCCGACACGGAATTGACTCCTACGAGCAGTACTTC.

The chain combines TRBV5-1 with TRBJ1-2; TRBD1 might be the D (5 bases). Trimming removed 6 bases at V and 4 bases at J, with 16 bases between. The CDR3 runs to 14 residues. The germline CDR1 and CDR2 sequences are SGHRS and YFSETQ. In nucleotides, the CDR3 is TGCGCCAGCACCCCGGGGGGGGGAACCTATGGCTACACCTTC. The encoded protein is CASTPGGGTYGYTF.

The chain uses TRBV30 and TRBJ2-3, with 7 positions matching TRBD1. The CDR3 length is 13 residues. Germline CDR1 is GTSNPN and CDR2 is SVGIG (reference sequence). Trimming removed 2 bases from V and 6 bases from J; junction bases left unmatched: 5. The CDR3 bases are TGTGCCTGGAGTTCGACAGGGTGGGATACGCAGTATTTT. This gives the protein CAWSSTGWDTQYF. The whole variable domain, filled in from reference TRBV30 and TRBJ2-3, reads SQTIHQWPATLVQPVGSPLSLECTVEGTSNPNLYWYRQAAGRGLQLLFYSVGIGQISSEVPQNLSASRPQDRQFILSSKKLLLSDSGFYLCAWSSTGWDTQYFGPGTRLTVL.

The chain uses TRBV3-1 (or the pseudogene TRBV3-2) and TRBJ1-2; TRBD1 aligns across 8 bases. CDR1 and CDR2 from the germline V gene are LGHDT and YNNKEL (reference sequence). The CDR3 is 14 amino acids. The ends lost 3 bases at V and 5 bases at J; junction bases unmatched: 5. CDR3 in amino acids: CASSQDRVAYGYTF. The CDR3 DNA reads TGTGCCAGCAGCCAGGACAGGGTTGCGTATGGCTACACCTTC.

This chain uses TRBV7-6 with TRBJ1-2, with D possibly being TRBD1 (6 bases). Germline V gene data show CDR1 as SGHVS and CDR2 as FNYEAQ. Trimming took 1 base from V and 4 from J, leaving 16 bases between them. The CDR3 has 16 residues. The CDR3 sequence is CASSLGPGASSYGYTF. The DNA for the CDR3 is TGTGCCAGCAGCTTAGGCCCAGGGGCGAGTAGCTATGGCTACACCTTC.

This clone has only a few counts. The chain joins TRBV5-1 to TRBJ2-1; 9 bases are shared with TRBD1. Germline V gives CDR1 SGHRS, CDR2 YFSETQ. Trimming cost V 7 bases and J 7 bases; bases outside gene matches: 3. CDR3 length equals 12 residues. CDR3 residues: CASRDRVNEQFF. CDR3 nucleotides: TGCGCCAGCCGGGACAGGGTGAATGAGCAGTTCTTC.

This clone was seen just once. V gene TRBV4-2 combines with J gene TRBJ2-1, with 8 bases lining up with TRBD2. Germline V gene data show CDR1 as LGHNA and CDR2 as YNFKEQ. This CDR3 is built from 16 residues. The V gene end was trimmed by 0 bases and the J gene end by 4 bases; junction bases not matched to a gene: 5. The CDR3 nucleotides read TGTGCCAGCAGCCAAGAAATACTAGCGGTTTACAATGAGCAGTTCTTC. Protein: CASSQEILAVYNEQFF.

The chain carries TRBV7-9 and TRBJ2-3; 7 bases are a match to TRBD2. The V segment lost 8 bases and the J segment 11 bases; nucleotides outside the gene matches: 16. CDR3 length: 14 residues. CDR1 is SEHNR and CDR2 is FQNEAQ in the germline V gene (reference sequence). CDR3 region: CASGPGGLGFGQYF. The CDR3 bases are TGTGCCAGCGGGCCGGGAGGATTGGGGTTTGGGCAGTATTTT.

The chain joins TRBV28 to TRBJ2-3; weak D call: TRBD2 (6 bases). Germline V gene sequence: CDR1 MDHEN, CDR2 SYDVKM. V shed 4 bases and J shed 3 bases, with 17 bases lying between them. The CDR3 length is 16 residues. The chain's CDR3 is CASSSLGTGYTDTQYF. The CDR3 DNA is TGTGCCAGCAGTTCCTTAGGGACTGGCTATACAGATACGCAGTATTTT.

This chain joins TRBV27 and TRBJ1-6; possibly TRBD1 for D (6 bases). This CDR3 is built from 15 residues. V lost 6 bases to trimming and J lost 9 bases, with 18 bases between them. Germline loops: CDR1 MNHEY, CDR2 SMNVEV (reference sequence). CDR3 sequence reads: CASRTGGRVSSPLHF. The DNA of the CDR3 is TGTGCCAGCAGGACAGGAGGAAGGGTCTCTTCACCCCTCCACTTT.

As DNA, the CDR3 is TGTGCCAGCAGCTCCTCTAGCACCTACAATGAGCAGTTCTTC. Its translation is CASSSSSTYNEQFF. This rearrangement joins TRBV11-2 to TRBJ2-1, with D possibly TRBD2 on 5 matching bases. Germline assignment: CDR1 SGHAT and CDR2 FQNNGV. With 4 bases removed from V and 2 bases from J, the gap between germline ends came to 9 bases. This CDR3 comprises 14 residues.

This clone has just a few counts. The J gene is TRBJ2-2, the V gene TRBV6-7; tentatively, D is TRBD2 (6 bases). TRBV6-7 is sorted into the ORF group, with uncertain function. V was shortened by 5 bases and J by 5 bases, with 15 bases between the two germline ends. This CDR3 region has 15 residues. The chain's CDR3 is CASSPGGCQTGELFF. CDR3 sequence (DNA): TGTGCCAGCAGTCCCGGAGGGTGCCAGACCGGGGAGCTGTTTTTT.

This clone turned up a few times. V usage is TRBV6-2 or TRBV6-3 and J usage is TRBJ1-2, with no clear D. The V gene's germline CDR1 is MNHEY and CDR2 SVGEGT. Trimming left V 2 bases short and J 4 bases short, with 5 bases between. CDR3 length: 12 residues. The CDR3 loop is CASSYVAYGYTF. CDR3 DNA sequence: TGTGCCAGCAGTTACGTGGCCTATGGCTACACCTTC.

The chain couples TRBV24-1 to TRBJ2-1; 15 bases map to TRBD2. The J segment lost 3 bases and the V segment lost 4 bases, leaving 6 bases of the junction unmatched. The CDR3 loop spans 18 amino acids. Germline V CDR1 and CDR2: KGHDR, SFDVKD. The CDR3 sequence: CATSDPGLAGGRYNEQFF. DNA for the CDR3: TGTGCCACCAGTGACCCCGGACTAGCGGGAGGGCGCTACAATGAGCAGTTCTTC.

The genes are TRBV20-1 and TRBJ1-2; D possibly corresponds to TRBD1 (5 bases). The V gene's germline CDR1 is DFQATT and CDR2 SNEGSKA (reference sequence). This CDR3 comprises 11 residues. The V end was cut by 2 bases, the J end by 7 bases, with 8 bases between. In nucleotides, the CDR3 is TGCAGTGCTAGATTGGGGGGTGGCTACACCTTC. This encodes CSARLGGGYTF.

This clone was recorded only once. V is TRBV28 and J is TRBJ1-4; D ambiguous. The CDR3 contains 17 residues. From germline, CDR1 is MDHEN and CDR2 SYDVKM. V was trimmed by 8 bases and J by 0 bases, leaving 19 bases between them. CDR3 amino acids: CASPVGHRGSTNEKLFF. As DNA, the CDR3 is TGTGCCAGCCCTGTCGGGCATCGGGGATCAACTAATGAAAAACTGTTTTTT.

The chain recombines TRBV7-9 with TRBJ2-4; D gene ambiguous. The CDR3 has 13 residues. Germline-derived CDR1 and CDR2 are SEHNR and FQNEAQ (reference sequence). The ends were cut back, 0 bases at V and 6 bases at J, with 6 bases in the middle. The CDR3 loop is CASSLAQLNIQYF. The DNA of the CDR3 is TGTGCCAGCAGCTTAGCACAGCTAAACATTCAGTACTTC. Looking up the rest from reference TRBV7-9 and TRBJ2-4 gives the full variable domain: DTGVSQNPRHKITKRGQNVTFRCDPISEHNRLYWYRQTLGQGPEFLTYFQNEAQLEKSRLLSDRFSAERPKGSFSTLEIQRTEQGDSAMYLCASSLAQLNIQYFGAGTRLSVL.